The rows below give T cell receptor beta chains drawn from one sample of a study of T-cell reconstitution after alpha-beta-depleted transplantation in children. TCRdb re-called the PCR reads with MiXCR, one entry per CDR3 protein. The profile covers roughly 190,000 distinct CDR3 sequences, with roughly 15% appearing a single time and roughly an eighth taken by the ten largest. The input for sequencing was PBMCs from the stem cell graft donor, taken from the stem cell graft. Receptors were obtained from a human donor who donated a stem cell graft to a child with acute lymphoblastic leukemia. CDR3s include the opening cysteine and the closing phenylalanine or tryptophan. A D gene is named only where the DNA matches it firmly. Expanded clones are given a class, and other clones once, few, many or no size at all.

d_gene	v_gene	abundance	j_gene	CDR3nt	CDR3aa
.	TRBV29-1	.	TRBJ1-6	TGCAGCGTCGAAGTGACAGCAGATTCACCCCTCCACTTT	CSVEVTADSPLHF
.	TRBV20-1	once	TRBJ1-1	TGCAGTGCTTACGTTTTCCTGACTCGACCTGGTTCCCGCACTGAAGCTTTCTTT	CSAYVFLTRPGSRTEAFF
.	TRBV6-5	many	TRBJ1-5	TGTGCCAGCAGTTACGCGGTTGGGCAGCCCCAGCATTTT	CASSYAVGQPQHF
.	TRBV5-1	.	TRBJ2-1	TGCGCCAGCAGCTTTGCGCAGGAGCAGTTCTTC	CASSFAQEQFF
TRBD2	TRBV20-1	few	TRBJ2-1	TGCAGTGCCATTAGCGGGAGGGCCTACAATGAGCAGTTCTTC	CSAISGRAYNEQFF
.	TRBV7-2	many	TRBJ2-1	TGTGCCAGCACCCTCCTCGCCGGGAACTACAATGAGCAGTTCTTC	CASTLLAGNYNEQFF
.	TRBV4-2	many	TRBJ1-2	TGTGCCAGCAGCCAAGATCCGGGGACGGCTAACTATGGCTACACCTTC	CASSQDPGTANYGYTF
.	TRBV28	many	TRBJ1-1	TGTGCCAGCAGTTTAGCCATACAAGCTTTCTTT	CASSLAIQAFF
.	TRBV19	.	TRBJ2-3	TGTGCCAGTAGTATACGTGCTGGTTCTAGCACAGATACGCAGTATTTT	CASSIRAGSSTDTQYF
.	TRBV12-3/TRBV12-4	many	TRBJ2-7	TGTGCCAGCAGTTCCGGCATACAAGTCTACGAGCAGTACTTC	CASSSGIQVYEQYF
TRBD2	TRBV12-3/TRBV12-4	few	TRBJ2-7	TGTGCCAGCAGCCAGGGACTAGCGGAGTCCTACGAGCAGTACTTC	CASSQGLAESYEQYF
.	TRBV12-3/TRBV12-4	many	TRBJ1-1	TGTGCCAGCTCCCTCGGGGTGACTGAAGCTTTCTTT	CASSLGVTEAFF
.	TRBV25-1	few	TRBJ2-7	TGTGCCAGCAGTGATACGGCAGAGAGCTCCTACGAGCAGTACTTC	CASSDTAESSYEQYF
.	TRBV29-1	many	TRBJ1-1	TGCAGCGTTGCCGAGACAGGGAACACTGAAGCTTTCTTT	CSVAETGNTEAFF
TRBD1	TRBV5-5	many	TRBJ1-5	TGTGCCAGCAGCTTAGACAGGGCGACTCAGCCCCAGCATTTT	CASSLDRATQPQHF
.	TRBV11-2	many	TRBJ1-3	TGTGCCAGCAGCCCTTGGGACGCCGGAAACACCATATATTTT	CASSPWDAGNTIYF
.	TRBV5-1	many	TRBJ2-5	TGCGCCAGCAGCTTGACCGGTAGGGGGATAGAAGAGACCCAGTACTTC	CASSLTGRGIEETQYF
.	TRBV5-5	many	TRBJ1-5	TGTGCCAGCAGCGCTATATTCGGCAATCAGCCCCAGCATTTT	CASSAIFGNQPQHF
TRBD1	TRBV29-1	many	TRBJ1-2	TGCAGCGTCCCTAACCGGCAGGGGGCGGACTATGGCTACACCTTC	CSVPNRQGADYGYTF
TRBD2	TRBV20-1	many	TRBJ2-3	TGCAGTGCTTCCCGGACTAGCGGGAGAATCACAGATACGCAGTATTTT	CSASRTSGRITDTQYF
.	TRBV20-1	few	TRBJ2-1	TGCAGTGCTAGAGATGTGGAAGACACGTCGTCCTACAATGAGCAGTTCTTC	CSARDVEDTSSYNEQFF
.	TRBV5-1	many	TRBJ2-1	TGCGCCAGCAGCTTGGGAGAACCCCTAGGCAATGAGCAGTTCTTC	CASSLGEPLGNEQFF
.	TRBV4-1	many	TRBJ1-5	TGCGCCAGCAGCCAAGTCCCCACAGCTAGCAATCAGCCCCAGCATTTT	CASSQVPTASNQPQHF
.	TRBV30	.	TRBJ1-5	TGTGCCTGGAGTGAGTCTGACCTTCAGCCCCAGCATTTT	CAWSESDLQPQHF
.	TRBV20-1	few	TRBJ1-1	TGCAGAGGCAGACAGACAATGAACACTGAAGCTTTCTTT	CRGRQTMNTEAFF
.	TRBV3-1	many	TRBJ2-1	TGTGCCAGCAGCCAAAGCATGAGGAGGGATGAGCAGTTCTTC	CASSQSMRRDEQFF
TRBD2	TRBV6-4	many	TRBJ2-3	TGTGCCAGCAGTCAGGCTAGCGGGCCTGGGGATACGCAGTATTTT	CASSQASGPGDTQYF
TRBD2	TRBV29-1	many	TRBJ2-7	TGCAGCGTTGGCCTAGCGGGCGCCTTTGGGGAGCAGTACTTC	CSVGLAGAFGEQYF
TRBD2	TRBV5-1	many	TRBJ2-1	TGCGCCAGCAGCTTATTACTAGCGGGAGGGGTATATGAGCAGTTCTTC	CASSLLLAGGVYEQFF
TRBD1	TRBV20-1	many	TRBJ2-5	TGCAGTGCTAGAGCACAACTCCTCCCTCGGGGACAGGGGGCTGCAGAGACCCAGTACTTC	CSARAQLLPRGQGAAETQYF
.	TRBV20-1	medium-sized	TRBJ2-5	TGCAGTGCTAGAGGACTGGGAGACGAGACCCAGTACTTC	CSARGLGDETQYF
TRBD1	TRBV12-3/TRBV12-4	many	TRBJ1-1	TGTGCCAGCAGTCTCACAGGGGGCCCTGAAGCTTTCTTT	CASSLTGGPEAFF
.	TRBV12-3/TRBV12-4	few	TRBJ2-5	TGTGCCAGCAGTTTTCTTCAAGAGACCCAGTACTTC	CASSFLQETQYF
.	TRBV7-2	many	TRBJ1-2	TGTGCCAGCAGCTTACAGGGTCTTGAGGGCTACACCTTC	CASSLQGLEGYTF
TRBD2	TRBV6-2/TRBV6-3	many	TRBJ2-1	TGTGCCAGCAGCTCAAGCGGGAGGGCCTACAATGAGCAGTTCTTC	CASSSSGRAYNEQFF
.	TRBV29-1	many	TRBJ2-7	TGCAGCGTTGGGGACACATCCTACGAGCAGTACTTC	CSVGDTSYEQYF
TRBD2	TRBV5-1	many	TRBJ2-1	TGCGCCAGCAGCTGGGCGGGGGACGGAGGACGGAATGAGCAGTTCTTC	CASSWAGDGGRNEQFF
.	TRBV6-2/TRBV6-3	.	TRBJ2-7	TGTGCCAGCAGGCAGGCAACCTACGAGCAGTACTTC	CASRQATYEQYF
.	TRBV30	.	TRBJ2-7	TGTGCCTGGAGTCCACGCGGGGGCCTCTACGAGCAGTACTTC	CAWSPRGGLYEQYF
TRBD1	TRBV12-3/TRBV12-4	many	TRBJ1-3	TGTGCCAGCAGGCCGAGGGACAGGGGAAAAAACACCATATATTTT	CASRPRDRGKNTIYF